A selection of T cell receptor beta chains follows, all from one sample in a study of post-analysis software for immune sequencing data. MiXCR, applied by TCRdb to the PCR reads, yields one record per CDR3 protein. The sample consists of a few hundred thousand distinct CDR3 sequences, around a third of them appearing once. Sequencing used blood. The receptors originated from a girl under 18 with multiple sclerosis. The CDR3 runs from the conserved cysteine through the conserved F or W. D genes are given only for firm matches. Not every row has a clone size; where given, it reads once, few, many or a size class.

d_gene	v_gene	abundance	j_gene	CDR3nt	CDR3aa
NA	TRBV5-1	NA	TRBJ2-7	TGCGCCAGCAGCTCGCGGGACAGCAAACCTTTCTACGAGCAGTACTTC	CASSSRDSKPFYEQYF
NA	TRBV20-1	NA	TRBJ2-1	TGCAGTGCTAGAAGGGGCGTGCTCCCGAACAATGAGCAGTTCTTC	CSARRGVLPNNEQFF
NA	TRBV6-2/TRBV6-3	few	TRBJ2-5	TGTGCCAGCAGTTCCCGGGGTAGCCTCCAAGAGACCCAGTACTTC	CASSSRGSLQETQYF
NA	TRBV6-1	NA	TRBJ2-6	TGTGCCAGCAGCGCCCTAACAGGGCCTGGGGCCAACGTCCTGACTTTC	CASSALTGPGANVLTF
NA	TRBV20-1	few	TRBJ1-2	TGCAGTGCTAGAGATTGGGGGGCCCTGGGCGATGGCTACACCTTC	CSARDWGALGDGYTF
NA	TRBV7-2	NA	TRBJ2-5	TGTGCCAGCAGCCTCTGGACCCAAGAGACCCAGTACTTC	CASSLWTQETQYF
NA	TRBV11-2	NA	TRBJ1-2	TGTGCCAGCAGCCAGACGCGGGCCGACTATGGCTACACCTTC	CASSQTRADYGYTF
TRBD1	TRBV6-5	few	TRBJ1-1	TGTGCCAGCATACCCCGGGACAGGGGGGGTCGTATGGCTTTCTTT	CASIPRDRGGRMAFF
NA	TRBV29-1	NA	TRBJ1-2	TGCAGCGTTGCCCGAACAGGGTCTGGCTACACCTTC	CSVARTGSGYTF
TRBD1	TRBV7-9	NA	TRBJ2-3	TGTGCCAGCAGCAGGACAGGGCCCGGCACAGATACGCAGTATTTT	CASSRTGPGTDTQYF
TRBD1	TRBV25-1	NA	TRBJ1-2	TGTGCCAGCAGTCCAGGACAGGTCGCCTATGGCTACACCTTC	CASSPGQVAYGYTF
NA	TRBV20-1	NA	TRBJ2-1	TGCAGCGGAATATCGACTAGCAATGAGCAGTTCTTC	CSGISTSNEQFF
NA	TRBV7-8	NA	TRBJ2-3	TGTGCCAGCAGCTTAAATCGGAGGGGGCTCCCAGATACGCAGTATTTT	CASSLNRRGLPDTQYF
NA	TRBV4-1	few	TRBJ2-6	TGCGCCAGCAGCCAAGATACGGGACTCGAATTCTCTGGGGCCAACGTCCTGACTTTC	CASSQDTGLEFSGANVLTF
NA	TRBV10-3	few	TRBJ2-5	TGTGCCATCCAAGCGTCCAGGGGAGAAGAGACCCAGTACTTC	CAIQASRGEETQYF
NA	TRBV4-1	NA	TRBJ2-3	TGCGCCAGCAGCCAAGAGGAATATGCGCAGTATTTT	CASSQEEYAQYF
TRBD1	TRBV11-2	NA	TRBJ1-4	TGTGCCAGCAATTCCAGGGGGCTAGATGAAAAACTGTTTTTT	CASNSRGLDEKLFF
NA	TRBV6-1	few	TRBJ2-7	TGTGCCAGCAGTCCCCAGGGTGGAGCTCCCCTATCCTACGAGCAGTACTTC	CASSPQGGAPLSYEQYF
NA	TRBV10-3	NA	TRBJ2-1	TGTGCCATCAGTGGCTGGACGGAAGACGACGTACTTATCTTC	CAISGWTEDDVLIF
NA	TRBV5-6	NA	TRBJ2-7	TGTGCCAGCAGCCTGTCCCCCACCCGCGAGCAGTACTTC	CASSLSPTREQYF
NA	TRBV12-3/TRBV12-4	NA	TRBJ2-2	TGTGCCAGCAGAGGACTTTACACCGGGGAGCTGTTTTTT	CASRGLYTGELFF
TRBD1	TRBV29-1	NA	TRBJ1-1	TGCAGCGTCAGAAGGACAGGCGCTGAAGCTTTCTTT	CSVRRTGAEAFF
TRBD2	TRBV7-8	NA	TRBJ2-7	TGTGTCAGCAGCTCGCAGACTAGCGGGGAACATTACGAGCAGTACTTC	CVSSSQTSGEHYEQYF
TRBD1	TRBV20-1	NA	TRBJ2-1	TGCAGTGCTATTCAGGGGGCAAATGAGCAGTTCTTC	CSAIQGANEQFF
TRBD2	TRBV5-4	few	TRBJ2-1	TGTGCCAGCAGCTCCCGACTAGCGGGGTGGTTCTTC	CASSSRLAGWFF
NA	TRBV18	NA	TRBJ1-5	TGTGCCAGCTCACCTGGGACACACAATCAGCCCCAGCATTTT	CASSPGTHNQPQHF
NA	TRBV7-2	NA	TRBJ2-4	TGTGCCAGCAGCTCTGTACAGTCGCTAGCCAAAAACATTCAGTACTTC	CASSSVQSLAKNIQYF
NA	TRBV12-3/TRBV12-4	NA	TRBJ1-2	TGTGCCAGCAGCTCTTTGAGGGAAGGGGATGCTAACTATGGCTACACCTTC	CASSSLREGDANYGYTF
TRBD2	TRBV4-2	few	TRBJ2-1	TGTGCCAGCAGCCAAGAGCGGGGGGGCTACAATGAGCAGTTCTTC	CASSQERGGYNEQFF
NA	TRBV5-4	NA	TRBJ2-1	TGTGCCAGCAGCTTGGAGGTCTACAATGAGCAGTTCTTC	CASSLEVYNEQFF
NA	TRBV20-1	NA	TRBJ2-3	TGCAGTGGATGGACAGATACGCAGTATTTT	CSGWTDTQYF